This TCR beta chain comes out of a study of cytomegalovirus exposure and HLA in healthy donors. This clone was found once. This CDR3 is built from 15 residues. Germline CDR1 and CDR2: SGDLS and YYNGEE. Trimming cost V 1 base and J 2 bases, with 11 bases left between them. Primers: 60 Vbeta forward and 13 Jbeta reverse. Libraries were prepared by immunoSEQ multiplex PCR; TCRdb keeps only in-frame clonotypes and omits some of them. The sample lists fewer than 200,000 clones; roughly 80% were seen once. The chain uses TRBV9 and TRBJ2-3; possible D gene TRBD2, 5 bases. The sequenced material came from PBMCs. The sequence came from a woman aged 45-65 years in good health and CMV-seronegative. The CDR3 here is CASSVSGSDTDTQYF. The CDR3 nucleotides read TGTGCCAGCAGCGTAAGCGGCTCTGACACAGATACGCAGTATTTT.